Below, 26 T cell receptor beta chains from the same sample are listed, as sequenced in a study. Each CDR3 protein gets one entry after TCRdb re-called the RT-PCR reads with MiXCR. The data show more than 600,000 distinct CDR3 sequences, 13% to 15% seen once. Material for sequencing was memory CD4+ T cells from blood. The source of these receptors is a female donor in good health, serving as a healthy control.

The sample holds a few counts of this clonotype. The chain recombines TRBV28 with TRBJ2-1; 10 nucleotides line up with TRBD2. CDR1 and CDR2 (germline): MDHEN, SYDVKM. This CDR3 region has 16 residues. Trimming cost V 4 bases and J 7 bases; bases outside gene matches: 10. For the CDR3, the DNA is TGTGCCAGCAGTTCGGCTAGCGGGAGATCGTGGAATGAGCAGTTCTTC. It yields the protein CASSSASGRSWNEQFF.

V and J are TRBV5-1 and TRBJ1-5, with D perhaps matching TRBD1 (5 bases). The CDR3 extends over 15 amino acids. Germline-derived CDR1 and CDR2 are SGHRS and YFSETQ. V lost 0 bases and J lost 7, with 14 bases in between. The chain's CDR3 is CASSLEPGSRQPQHF. DNA of the CDR3: TGCGCCAGCAGCTTGGAACCAGGGTCAAGGCAGCCCCAGCATTTT.

The rearrangement links TRBV5-1 to TRBJ2-7; D is unresolved. This CDR3 spans 14 amino acids. V was shortened by 4 bases and J by 6 bases, with 17 bases between the two germline ends. Germline CDR1 SGHRS, CDR2 YFSETQ. The CDR3 DNA is TGCGCCAGCAGCAATGAGATTACTGGCTCCGAGCAGTACTTC. Translation gives CASSNEITGSEQYF.

This clonotype was picked up many times. This chain links TRBV6-5 with TRBJ1-5; a possible D gene is TRBD1 (5 bases). The germline CDR1 and CDR2 sequences are MNHEY and SVGAGI. CDR3 length: 13 amino acids. V was clipped by 6 bases and J by 5 bases, with 11 bases between them. The CDR3 bases are TGTGCCAGCAGAAAGCTAGGGGATCAGCCCCAGCATTTT. Its protein is CASRKLGDQPQHF.

The chain joins TRBV14 to TRBJ2-3; D is uncertain. The CDR3 loop spans 14 amino acids. V lost 1 base to trimming and J lost 2 bases, with 7 bases between them. CDR1 and CDR2 (germline): SGHDN, FVKESK. Here the CDR3 DNA reads TGTGCCAGCAGCCAAGGCAGACACACAGATACGCAGTATTTT. Amino acid sequence: CASSQGRHTDTQYF.

This clonotype was observed many times. The chain couples TRBV12-3 or TRBV12-4 to TRBJ1-1; TRBD1 is a possible D gene (5 bases). The length of the CDR3 is 14 residues. V was clipped by 5 bases and J by 0 bases, with 10 bases between them. CDR3 bases: TGTGCCAGCAGTCATACAGGCCTGAACACTGAAGCTTTCTTT. Encoded protein: CASSHTGLNTEAFF.

The gene calls are TRBV18 and TRBJ2-2; D uncertain. V was shortened by 3 bases and J by 6 bases, with 8 bases between the two germline ends. The length of the CDR3 is 13 residues. Germline values: CDR1 KGHSH, CDR2 LQKENI. The CDR3 loop is CASSPTGAGELFF. CDR3 sequence (DNA): TGTGCCAGCTCACCTACTGGGGCCGGGGAGCTGTTTTTT.

This chain links TRBV5-1 with TRBJ1-1, with D possibly being TRBD1 (6 bases). CDR3 size: 16 residues. Germline V gene lookup returns CDR1 SGHRS and CDR2 YFSETQ. V dropped 0 bases and J dropped 1 base, with 13 bases sitting between them. The CDR3 protein is CASSLGDTNSNTEAFF. As DNA, the CDR3 is TGCGCCAGCAGCTTGGGGGACACCAATTCGAACACTGAAGCTTTCTTT.

This clonotype has at least ten counts. The rearrangement links TRBV7-2 to TRBJ2-7; unclear D gene. V was cut by 6 bases and J by 1 base, with 16 bases left in between. The CDR3 consists of 15 residues. Germline lookup yields CDR1 SGHTA and CDR2 FQGNSA. CDR3 amino acids: CASRPGSTASYEQYF. The CDR3 coding sequence is TGTGCCAGCAGGCCAGGAAGTACGGCGTCCTACGAGCAGTACTTC.

This clonotype was counted many times. The chain combines TRBV20-1 with TRBJ2-3, with D possibly matching TRBD2 (5 bases). Trimming removed 1 base at V and 2 bases at J, with 10 bases between. The V gene's germline CDR1 is DFQATT and CDR2 SNEGSKA (reference sequence). The CDR3 loop spans 14 amino acids. The CDR3 DNA is TGCAGTGCTAGAGTAGGAGGCGCCACAGATACGCAGTATTTT. Protein sequence: CSARVGGATDTQYF.

This clonotype occurred many times. This chain joins TRBV6-1 and TRBJ1-6; D possibly corresponds to TRBD1 (6 bases). Trimming removed 4 bases at V and 8 bases at J, with 15 bases between. CDR1 MNHNS and CDR2 SASEGT come from the germline V gene. The CDR3 is made up of 15 amino acids. The CDR3 sequence: CASSVRGGRDSPLHF. The CDR3 nucleotides are TGTGCCAGCAGTGTCCGGGGGGGCAGGGATTCACCCCTCCACTTT.

This clonotype has ten or more counts. CDR3 DNA sequence: TGTGCCAGCAGTGTTATGGGGCTTGAGTGGGCTGAAGCTTTCTTT. Its protein product is CASSVMGLEWAEAFF. The V and J genes are TRBV12-3 or TRBV12-4 and TRBJ1-1; perhaps TRBD1 as D (5 bases). The CDR3 sequence is 15 residues long. Between the trimmed V and J ends, which lost 5 bases and 6 bases, there was a span of 19 bases.

This clonotype was observed a few times. The chain links TRBV20-1 to TRBJ2-3; D not certain. Germline assignment: CDR1 DFQATT and CDR2 SNEGSKA (reference sequence). This CDR3 contains 13 residues. V lost 2 bases to trimming and J lost 5 bases, with 11 bases between them. DNA for the CDR3: TGCAGTGCTAGATACGGGTCGGGAGATACGCAGTATTTT. Encoded protein: CSARYGSGDTQYF.

The gene calls are TRBV28 and TRBJ1-4, with D unresolved. The CDR3 sequence is 13 residues long. CDR1 is MDHEN and CDR2 is SYDVKM in the germline V gene. V lost 5 bases, J lost 5 bases, and 9 bases lay in between. CDR3 in DNA: TGTGCCAGCAGTCGATCCAGCAATGAAAAACTGTTTTTT. Translation gives CASSRSSNEKLFF.

This clonotype was counted between two and nine times. The V and J genes are TRBV11-3 and TRBJ2-2; TRBD1 matches at 7 bases. Germline V gene data show CDR1 as SGHNT and CDR2 as YENEEA. There are 15 residues in the CDR3. V shed 4 bases, J shed 4 bases, and the junction held 6 bases outside the gene matches. The CDR3 DNA is TGTGCCAGCAGCTATAACAGGGGCGGCACCGGGGAGCTGTTTTTT. Translated: CASSYNRGGTGELFF.

This clonotype was observed a few times. This chain uses TRBV12-3 or TRBV12-4 with TRBJ1-5; D perhaps matches TRBD1 (5 bases). The CDR3 runs 13 residues. Trimming left V 6 bases short and J 7 bases short, with 13 bases between. CDR3 DNA: TGTGCCAGCAGACGGGACCGGGAACAGCCCCAGCATTTT. The encoded protein is CASRRDREQPQHF.

This clonotype was observed a handful of times. The V call is TRBV24-1, the J call TRBJ2-5; 11 bases are shared with TRBD2. V was clipped by 2 bases and J by 5 bases; unmatched bases: 9. The CDR3 runs to 17 residues. Germline values: CDR1 KGHDR, CDR2 SFDVKD. Here the CDR3 DNA reads TGTGCCACCAGTGATTATAGTTTAGCGGGAGGGCGGGAGACCCAGTACTTC. Residues: CATSDYSLAGGRETQYF.

This clonotype was detected ten times or more. The V gene is TRBV5-1, the J gene TRBJ1-4; D uncertain. CDR1 SGHRS and CDR2 YFSETQ come from the germline V gene. CDR3 size: 13 residues. Trimming removed 0 bases from V and 12 bases from J, with 12 bases in between. In DNA form, the CDR3 reads TGCGCCAGCAGCTTGGCCGTTGACGGCGAACTGTTTTTT. It yields the protein CASSLAVDGELFF.

This clonotype was seen ten or more times. This rearrangement joins TRBV10-3 to TRBJ2-7, with TRBD1 matching 7 bases. CDR3 size: 13 residues. V shed 5 bases and J 5 bases; nucleotides not matched to a gene: 6. CDR1 is ENHRY, CDR2 SYGVKD, per germline. The CDR3 DNA sequence: TGTGCCATCAGTAAAGACAGGGTCAACGAGCAGTACTTC. It translates to CAISKDRVNEQYF.

The J gene is TRBJ1-1, the V gene TRBV6-5; unclear D gene. This CDR3 region has 16 residues. CDR1 and CDR2 (germline): MNHEY, SVGAGI. Trimming removed 0 bases from V and 2 bases from J, with 13 bases in between. CDR3 sequence reads: CASSYSMDRYNTEAFF. CDR3 in DNA: TGTGCCAGCAGTTACTCGATGGACCGATATAACACTGAAGCTTTCTTT.

This clonotype turned up a few times. The chain recombines TRBV24-1 with TRBJ2-3; D is perhaps TRBD2 (5 bases). The V and J ends lost 5 bases and 3 bases respectively, with 14 bases between them. The CDR3 covers 15 residues. Germline V gene data show CDR1 as KGHDR and CDR2 as SFDVKD. The CDR3 nucleotides are TGTGCCACCAGTGGGCGCCCGGGGTTGACAGATACGCAGTATTTT. Translating gives CATSGRPGLTDTQYF.

This clonotype came up a few times. The rearrangement uses TRBV7-2 and TRBJ2-3; possible D gene TRBD2, 6 bases. Germline values: CDR1 SGHTA, CDR2 FQGNSA. The CDR3 consists of 15 residues. V gave up 1 base and J gave up 6 bases, with 14 bases separating them. The CDR3 region has the DNA TGTGCCAGCAGCTTAGAGAAGGCGGGGAGGGATACGCAGTATTTT. Its protein product is CASSLEKAGRDTQYF. The whole variable domain, remainder taken from reference TRBV7-2 and TRBJ2-3, is GAGVSQSPSNKVTEKGKDVELRCDPISGHTALYWYRQSLGQGLEFLIYFQGNSAPDKSGLPSDRFSAERTGGSVSTLTIQRTQQEDSAVYLCASSLEKAGRDTQYFGPGTRLTVL.

The table lists this clonotype with many counts. This chain connects TRBV6-5 to TRBJ1-1; D not resolved. Germline V lookup: CDR1 MNHEY, CDR2 SVGAGI. The CDR3 has 14 residues. Deletions cut 0 bases from V and 4 bases from J, with 9 bases between. CDR3 sequence (DNA): TGTGCCAGCAGTTACTCGGAGGGAACCACTGAAGCTTTCTTT. This sequence encodes CASSYSEGTTEAFF.

This clonotype has a count of ten or more. This chain connects TRBV20-1 to TRBJ2-5; the match to TRBD2 covers 7 bases. The CDR3 is made up of 14 amino acids. V was clipped by 6 bases and J by 2 bases; unmatched bases: 9. CDR1 is DFQATT and CDR2 is SNEGSKA in the germline V gene (reference sequence). The CDR3 nucleotides read TGCAGTGCCAACCGCGGGGGTGGTCAAGAGACCCAGTACTTC. Translating it yields CSANRGGGQETQYF.

The DNA of the CDR3 is TGTGCCACCAGTGATGCCGGGACAGGATTATACAATGAGCAGTTCTTC. Translating gives CATSDAGTGLYNEQFF. V gene TRBV24-1 combines with J gene TRBJ2-1; 8 positions agree with TRBD1. This CDR3 contains 16 residues. Germline values: CDR1 KGHDR, CDR2 SFDVKD. V lost 3 bases to trimming and J lost 4 bases; unmatched junction nucleotides: 7.

The chain is built from TRBV3-1 and TRBJ2-5; D gene uncertain. CDR1 is LGHDT, CDR2 YNNKEL, per germline (reference sequence). The CDR3 totals 11 residues. The V and J ends lost 0 bases and 6 bases respectively, with 2 bases between them. CDR3 loop: CASSQEQTQYF. The DNA of the CDR3 is TGTGCCAGCAGCCAAGAACAGACCCAGTACTTC.